The 27 T cell receptor beta chains presented below share a single source sample, sequenced in a study of beta chain features in type 1 diabetes. The authors reverse transcribed all of the isolated RNA, so sequencing captured expressed TCRB transcripts. Sequencing was performed with immunoSEQ multiplex PCR; in TCRdb, only in-frame clones are kept and a portion is missing. The profile shows some 270,000 clones, about 8% of them singletons. Sequencing was done on a sample of central memory CD4+ T cells from blood. These receptors were obtained from a woman younger than 35 in good health.

This clone was detected only a few times. The chain has TRBV2 and TRBJ2-5; 12 bases are shared with TRBD2. Germline V gives CDR1 SNHLY, CDR2 FYNNEI. The CDR3 contains 16 residues. V lost 9 bases, J lost 1 base, and 9 bases stayed unmatched. The CDR3 region is CASGLAGMGFQETQYF. In DNA form, the CDR3 reads TGTGCCAGTGGACTAGCGGGAATGGGGTTCCAAGAGACCCAGTACTTC.

This clone was counted ten times or more. The CDR3 here is CASRSFSGNTIYF. The CDR3 nucleotides read TGTGCCAGCAGATCATTCTCTGGAAACACCATATATTTT. The genes are TRBV27 and TRBJ1-3; D is uncertain. There are 13 residues in the CDR3. V dropped 6 bases and J dropped 0 bases, with 6 bases sitting between them. The V gene's germline CDR1 is MNHEY and CDR2 SMNVEV (reference sequence).

The CDR3 DNA follows: TGTGCCAGCAGCTCAGGGACTAGCGGGGACACCGGGGAGCTGTTTTTT. It yields the protein CASSSGTSGDTGELFF. The J gene is TRBJ2-2, the V gene TRBV5-4; 13 nucleotides agree with TRBD2. This CDR3 is 16 amino acids long. Germline-derived CDR1 and CDR2 are SGHNT and YYREEE (reference sequence). V lost 3 bases, J lost 3 bases, and 2 bases stayed unmatched.

A word on this clone: This sequence is one base from a far larger clone and is likely a read error. V usage is TRBV4-2 and J usage is TRBJ2-3; D is possibly TRBD1 or TRBD2 (6 bases each). This CDR3 contains 15 residues. The V end lost 7 bases, the J end lost 5 bases, and 19 bases lay between the germline ends. Germline CDR1 LGHNA, CDR2 YNFKEQ. The CDR3 loop reads CASTISGAGGDTQYF. The CDR3 region has the DNA TGTGCCAGCACAATCTCGGGGGCTGGAGGAGATACGCAGTATTTT.

This clone was counted a few times. V usage is TRBV5-1 and J usage is TRBJ2-6, with TRBD1 identical over 7 bases. The CDR3 is made up of 14 amino acids. Germline V lookup: CDR1 SGHRS, CDR2 YFSETQ. The V and J ends lost 7 bases and 0 bases, in that order; junction bases with no gene match: 1. As DNA, the CDR3 is TGCGCCAGCGGGGACAGCTCTGGGGCCAACGTCCTGACTTTC. This codes for CASGDSSGANVLTF.

The V gene is TRBV6-6, the J gene TRBJ1-6; D is possibly TRBD1 (6 bases). Trimming shortened V by 2 bases and J by 7 bases, and 9 bases separated the two germline ends. Germline CDR1 and CDR2: MNHNY and SVGAGI (reference sequence). This CDR3 spans 14 amino acids. The CDR3: CASSYKGGNSPLHF. The CDR3 nucleotides read TGTGCCAGCAGTTACAAAGGGGGAAATTCACCCCTCCACTTT.

V is TRBV28 and J is TRBJ1-6, with 7 bases matching TRBD1. Germline V gene lookup returns CDR1 MDHEN and CDR2 SYDVKM. This CDR3 region has 14 residues. V was pared by 7 bases and J by 8 bases, with 8 bases of the junction left unmatched. CDR3 nucleotide sequence: TGTGCCAGCAACCCAGGGGGAATGGATTCACCCCTCCACTTT. Its protein product is CASNPGGMDSPLHF.

V and J are TRBV4-2 and TRBJ1-2; unclear D gene. The CDR3 spans 15 residues. Germline CDR1 is LGHNA and CDR2 is YNFKEQ. V lost 0 bases, J lost 4 bases, and 12 bases lay in between. CDR3: CASSQDIVGSYGYTF. As DNA, the CDR3 is TGTGCCAGCAGCCAAGATATTGTTGGCAGCTATGGCTACACCTTC.

This clone was seen more than once but under ten times. The chain employs TRBV5-1 and TRBJ2-3; 8 nucleotides match TRBD1. Germline V lookup: CDR1 SGHRS, CDR2 YFSETQ. Unmatched junction bases numbered 2, after V lost 7 bases and J lost 1 base. There are 13 residues in the CDR3. The CDR3 loop reads CASGTGGTDTQYF. CDR3 nucleotides: TGCGCCAGCGGGACAGGCGGCACAGATACGCAGTATTTT.

The rearrangement joins TRBV2 to TRBJ1-1; 7 bases fit TRBD1. Germline CDR1 SNHLY, CDR2 FYNNEI. The CDR3 is 13 residues long. The trim removed 4 bases at V and 3 bases at J, leaving 2 bases unmatched. The CDR3 sequence: CASSAGQYTEAFF. The CDR3 bases are TGTGCCAGCAGTGCGGGACAGTACACTGAAGCTTTCTTT.

V is TRBV10-3 and J is TRBJ2-3; TRBD1 matches 7 bases. The germline V gene has CDR1 ENHRY and CDR2 SYGVKD. V was clipped by 7 bases and J by 2 bases; unmatched bases: 6. The CDR3 loop spans 14 amino acids. In DNA, the CDR3 is TGTGCCATCATGAAGGGGGCTTCCACAGATACGCAGTATTTT. It codes for CAIMKGASTDTQYF.

This clone showed up just a few times. The V gene is TRBV27, the J gene TRBJ1-4; TRBD1 agrees at 7 bases. Per germline, CDR1 MNHEY and CDR2 SMNVEV (reference sequence). The CDR3 totals 14 residues. The ends lost 6 bases at V and 7 bases at J; junction bases unmatched: 8. CDR3 DNA: TGTGCCAGCAGGCCAAACAGGGGTGCTGAAAAACTGTTTTTT. Translation: CASRPNRGAEKLFF.

CDR3 residues: CASSPGVGRLRNEQFF. CDR3 DNA sequence: TGTGCCAGCAGCCCGGGGGTGGGGCGACTGAGAAACGAGCAGTTCTTC. The V gene is TRBV7-2, the J gene TRBJ2-1, with D tentatively TRBD2 (6 bases). Germline values: CDR1 SGHTA, CDR2 FQGNSA. The CDR3 spans 16 residues. Trimming removed 5 bases at V and 10 bases at J, with 24 bases between.

This clone was observed a handful of times. This chain connects TRBV18 to TRBJ2-1; D remains ambiguous. The germline V gene has CDR1 KGHSH and CDR2 LQKENI. The CDR3 is 11 amino acids. The V end was cut by 3 bases, the J end by 9 bases, with 6 bases between. The CDR3: CASSPVGEQFF. CDR3 in DNA: TGTGCCAGCTCACCTGTAGGTGAGCAGTTCTTC.

There are a few counts of this clone. V gene TRBV14 combines with J gene TRBJ2-3; D remains ambiguous. Germline V gives CDR1 SGHDN, CDR2 FVKESK. The ends were cut back, 6 bases at V and 8 bases at J, with 9 bases in the middle. The CDR3 covers 11 residues. The CDR3 reads CASSYGPTQYF. CDR3 coding DNA: TGTGCCAGCAGTTACGGTCCTACGCAGTATTTT.

The V and J genes are TRBV6-6 and TRBJ2-7; no clear D. The germline V gene has CDR1 MNHNY and CDR2 SVGAGI (reference sequence). V shed 6 bases and J shed 7 bases, with 10 bases lying between them. This CDR3 comprises 11 residues. The CDR3: CASSQGREQYF. DNA of the CDR3: TGTGCCAGCAGCCAAGGTCGGGAGCAGTACTTC.

V and J are TRBV7-9 and TRBJ1-4, with 11 bases identical to TRBD1. Germline trimming cut 3 bases from V and 5 bases from J; bases unmatched to any gene: 2. Germline V CDR1 and CDR2: SEHNR, FQNEAQ (reference sequence). The CDR3 totals 15 residues. Here the CDR3 DNA reads TGTGCCAGCAGCTTCGGGGACAGGGGGAATGAAAAACTGTTTTTT. This encodes CASSFGDRGNEKLFF.

For the CDR3, the DNA is TGTGCCAGCAGTTTAGGCACAGGGTTCGGGGAGACCCAGTACTTC. It is translated as CASSLGTGFGETQYF. The chain recombines TRBV28 with TRBJ2-5, with D perhaps TRBD1 (6 bases). The CDR3 has 15 amino acids. The germline gives CDR1 MDHEN, CDR2 SYDVKM. Between the trimmed V and J ends, which lost 2 bases and 5 bases, there was a span of 15 bases.

This clone has more than one count but fewer than ten. J is TRBJ1-6 and V is TRBV11-2, with TRBD1 as a possible D gene (6 bases). The CDR3 covers 15 residues. The germline gives CDR1 SGHAT, CDR2 FQNNGV. V lost 6 bases and J 7 bases, leaving 16 bases between the germline ends. The CDR3 DNA reads TGTGCCAGCAGACAACGTACAGGGCCCAATTCACCCCTCCACTTT. It translates to CASRQRTGPNSPLHF.

This clone has more than one count but fewer than ten. This chain uses TRBV7-3 with TRBJ2-6; no clear D. Germline V gene data show CDR1 as SGHTA and CDR2 as FQGTGA. Trimming removed 1 base from V and 0 bases from J, with 10 bases in between. The CDR3 has 17 residues. Written as DNA, the CDR3 is TGTGCCAGCAGCTTAAATCCCCCAGCCTCTGGGGCCAACGTCCTGACTTTC. Translation: CASSLNPPASGANVLTF.

This chain connects TRBV5-1 to TRBJ1-6, with 9 positions matching TRBD1. V trimming: 0 bases; J trimming: 17 bases; junction bases outside the gene matches: 3. CDR3 length: 12 amino acids. Germline loops: CDR1 SGHRS, CDR2 YFSETQ. The CDR3 sequence is CASSLDRGPVHF. The CDR3 DNA follows: TGCGCCAGCAGCTTGGACAGGGGGCCTGTCCACTTT.

In its sample, this clone was seen many times. The chain combines TRBV2 with TRBJ2-7; TRBD1 agrees at 9 bases. Germline CDR1 is SNHLY and CDR2 is FYNNEI. The CDR3 is 14 residues long. Trimming took 4 bases from V and 7 from J; bases not matched to a gene: 8. The CDR3 coding sequence is TGTGCCAGCAGTGTGGACAGGGGAGTGCGAGAGCAGTACTTC. It translates to CASSVDRGVREQYF. The whole variable domain, remainder taken from reference TRBV2 and TRBJ2-7, is EPEVTQTPSHQVTQMGQEVILRCVPISNHLYFYWYRQILGQKVEFLVSFYNNEISEKSEIFDDQFSVERPDGSNFTLKIRSTKLEDSAMYFCASSVDRGVREQYFGPGTRLTVT.

The V and J genes are TRBV6-1 and TRBJ2-7; no definite D call. The CDR3 totals 11 residues. Trimming removed 10 bases from V and 1 base from J, with 8 bases in between. Germline CDR1 reads MNHNS; CDR2 reads SASEGT. CDR3 residues: CATRSSYEQYV. The CDR3, as DNA: TGTGCCACCCGATCTTCCTACGAGCAGTACGTC.

The chain employs TRBV4-2 and TRBJ2-7, with D tentatively TRBD1 (6 bases). Trimming removed 4 bases at V and 2 bases at J, with 18 bases between. The CDR3 runs to 16 residues. The germline CDR1 and CDR2 sequences are LGHNA and YNFKEQ. CDR3 protein: CASSLQGGGLPYEQYF. The CDR3 nucleotides are TGTGCCAGCAGCCTGCAGGGTGGGGGCCTCCCCTACGAGCAGTACTTC.

The V call is TRBV11-3, the J call TRBJ2-2; 7 bases agree with TRBD2. V lost 4 bases, J lost 15 bases, and 14 bases stayed unmatched. From germline, CDR1 is SGHNT and CDR2 YENEEA. This CDR3 is built from 14 residues. CDR3 in amino acids: CASSSVRGNPSMFF. In DNA, the CDR3 is TGTGCCAGCAGCTCTGTGCGGGGGAACCCTAGTATGTTTTTT.

This clone was detected a few times. The chain employs TRBV29-1 and TRBJ1-2; TRBD1 matches 7 bases. V shed 6 bases, J shed 4 bases, and the junction held 5 bases outside the gene matches. The CDR3 length is 12 residues. CDR1 is SQVTM and CDR2 is ANQGSEA in the germline V gene. DNA of the CDR3: TGCAGCGTGGATAGGACAGGCTATGGCTACACCTTC. Translated: CSVDRTGYGYTF.

This clone has just a few counts. This chain links TRBV14 with TRBJ1-1, with 7 bases aligning to TRBD1. The J segment lost 1 base and the V segment lost 4 bases, leaving 3 bases of the junction unmatched. CDR3 length equals 14 residues. The germline V gene encodes CDR1 SGHDN and CDR2 FVKESK. The CDR3 DNA sequence: TGTGCCAGCAGCCTTCGGACAGGGAACACTGAAGCTTTCTTT. It specifies CASSLRTGNTEAFF.